This TCR beta chain was sequenced for a study of PD-1 blockade in classical Hodgkin lymphoma. Study conclusions and caveats: CD4+ TCR diversity climbed significantly by C4D1, unlike CD8+ TCR diversity. When set against healthy donors, newly diagnosed patients were reported to show lower baseline TCR diversity.

Clones were read by immunoSEQ multiplex PCR, and TCRdb kept only the in-frame ones, dropping some. The table includes some 17,000 clones, roughly 80% detected once. Notes on this clone: The antigen is unknown.

Every patient had relapsed following autologous stem cell transplantation, and cohorts differed in brentuximab vedotin exposure. Purification of CD4+ T cells from thawed PBMCs was achieved by magnetic negative selection. Classification of best responses gave complete response, partial response or progressive disease. This clonotype originated in a human donor with classical Hodgkin lymphoma. The specimen comprised CD4+ T cells from blood, sampled at baseline.

The CDR3 region has the DNA TGTGCCATAAGGGACTCGGCCGGGCCGGACGAGCAGTACTTC. Its protein is CAIRDSAGPDEQYF. This chain connects TRBV10-3 to TRBJ2-7; TRBD2 is a possible D gene (6 bases). The CDR3 covers 14 residues. V was trimmed by 9 bases and J by 5 bases, leaving 20 bases between them. Germline V gene sequence: CDR1 ENHRY, CDR2 SYGVKD.